Each of the 18 T cell receptor beta chains below was sequenced from the same sample in a study of CD4 T cells in relation to SARS-CoV-2 and coronaviruses. Only in-frame clones appear in the TCRdb table, and some are missing; sequencing was by immunoSEQ multiplex PCR. Among approximately 38,000 clones listed, approximately 88% were seen once. Source material: memory CD4+ T cells from PBMCs. The receptors here all came from an adult with COVID-19.

The chain has TRBV4-3 and TRBJ1-2; TRBD1 matches 10 bases. The CDR3 runs to 16 residues. Germline V gives CDR1 LGHNA, CDR2 YSLEER. V gave up 0 bases and J gave up 5 bases; unmatched junction bases: 6. The CDR3 DNA sequence: TGCGCCAGCAGCCAAGAACGGGACAGGGGATCTTATGGCTACACCTTC. It codes for CASSQERDRGSYGYTF.

The genes are TRBV7-2 and TRBJ2-2, with 8 nucleotides matching TRBD2. The CDR3 loop spans 16 amino acids. Trimming cost V 5 bases and J 6 bases; bases outside gene matches: 11. Germline V gene data show CDR1 as SGHTA and CDR2 as FQGNSA. CDR3: CASSLRSGKGAGELFF. For the CDR3, the DNA is TGTGCCAGCAGCCTACGTAGCGGGAAAGGGGCCGGGGAGCTGTTTTTT.

The chain uses TRBV10-3 and TRBJ1-1; no firm D call. This CDR3 region has 13 residues. Trimming took 4 bases from V and 1 from J, leaving 7 bases between them. Germline assignment: CDR1 ENHRY and CDR2 SYGVKD. The CDR3 region has the DNA TGTGCCATCAGTGGCCAGGCGAACACTGAAGCTTTCTTT. Translation gives CAISGQANTEAFF.

The chain links TRBV7-2 to TRBJ1-5; D gene uncertain. This CDR3 has 14 amino acids. Trimming removed 1 base at V and 7 bases at J, with 11 bases between. Germline V CDR1 and CDR2: SGHTA, FQGNSA. The CDR3 protein is CASSLDRAGQPQHF. CDR3 in DNA: TGTGCCAGCAGCTTAGACAGAGCCGGCCAGCCCCAGCATTTT.

J is TRBJ2-1 and V is TRBV6-5; 9 bases align to TRBD2. The ends lost 2 bases at V and 8 bases at J; junction bases unmatched: 4. The CDR3 is 14 amino acids. CDR1 and CDR2 (germline): MNHEY, SVGAGI. The CDR3 DNA sequence: TGTGCCAGCAGTTACGCGGGGGGGCCCTATGAGCAGTTCTTC. Translation gives CASSYAGGPYEQFF.

V is TRBV5-1 and J is TRBJ1-1; D might be TRBD1 (6 bases). With 0 bases removed from V and 0 bases from J, the gap between germline ends came to 9 bases. From germline, CDR1 is SGHRS and CDR2 YFSETQ. The CDR3 extends over 15 amino acids. The CDR3 DNA is TGCGCCAGCAGCTTGGACAACAGGGTGAACACTGAAGCTTTCTTT. This sequence encodes CASSLDNRVNTEAFF.

The chain is built from TRBV27 and TRBJ2-2; the match to TRBD1 covers 9 bases. Germline CDR1 and CDR2: MNHEY and SMNVEV (reference sequence). Trimming took 8 bases from V and 3 from J; bases not matched to a gene: 1. The length of the CDR3 is 13 residues. The DNA of the CDR3 is TGTGCCAGCGGGGACAGGGACACCGGGGAGCTGTTTTTT. Protein: CASGDRDTGELFF.

The chain employs TRBV4-2 and TRBJ2-7; no reliable D call. The ends were cut back, 4 bases at V and 0 bases at J, with 4 bases in the middle. Germline V lookup: CDR1 LGHNA, CDR2 YNFKEQ. The CDR3 loop spans 12 amino acids. CDR3 sequence: CASSPSSYEQYF. DNA for the CDR3: TGTGCCAGCAGCCCTAGCTCCTACGAGCAGTACTTC.

The table lists this clone with a count of one. The V and J genes are TRBV18 and TRBJ1-2; D is possibly TRBD1 (5 bases). This CDR3 spans 16 amino acids. The germline V gene has CDR1 KGHSH and CDR2 LQKENI. The ends were cut back, 2 bases at V and 4 bases at J, with 17 bases in the middle. CDR3 loop: CASSPLLEGNSYGYTF. The CDR3 DNA reads as TGTGCCAGCTCACCATTATTGGAGGGGAATAGCTATGGCTACACCTTC.

V and J are TRBV5-3 and TRBJ2-7, with 12 positions matching TRBD2. TRBV5-3 is an open reading frame, and its role is uncertain. The CDR3 loop spans 16 amino acids. Unmatched junction bases numbered 11, after V lost 3 bases and J lost 7 bases. The DNA for the CDR3 is TGTGCCAGAAGCTCCGGACTAGCGGGGCCCCGTTGGGAGCAGTACTTC. Protein product: CARSSGLAGPRWEQYF.

The chain employs TRBV6-6 and TRBJ2-3; D may be TRBD2 (6 bases). Deletions cut 6 bases from V and 3 bases from J, with 19 bases between. Germline CDR1 MNHNY, CDR2 SVGAGI (reference sequence). This CDR3 has 16 residues. Here the CDR3 reads CASSRPAGRGTDTQYF. The CDR3 nucleotides are TGTGCCAGCAGCCGACCCGCGGGGCGGGGAACAGATACGCAGTATTTT.

This sequence joins TRBV4-2 and TRBJ2-2; D may correspond to TRBD1 or TRBD2 (7 bases each). Deletions cut 1 base from V and 4 bases from J, with 10 bases between. The V gene's germline CDR1 is LGHNA and CDR2 YNFKEQ. The CDR3 sequence is 15 residues long. CDR3 sequence reads: CASSQARGGTGELFF. The CDR3 DNA follows: TGTGCCAGCAGCCAAGCCAGGGGGGGCACCGGGGAGCTGTTTTTT.

The CDR3 nucleotides read TGTGCCAGCAGTCGCCGGCCCCAAGAGACCCAGTACTTC. As protein: CASSRRPQETQYF. The chain has TRBV12-3 or TRBV12-4 and TRBJ2-5; the D is unclear. Trimming took off 5 bases at V and 1 base at J, with 8 bases between the two ends. CDR3 length: 13 residues.

The chain employs TRBV4-2 and TRBJ2-5; D is possibly TRBD2 (6 bases). Germline V gives CDR1 LGHNA, CDR2 YNFKEQ. This CDR3 region has 15 residues. Trimming removed 1 base at V and 5 bases at J, with 14 bases between. The CDR3 here is CASSQGPGGWETQYF. The CDR3 nucleotides are TGTGCCAGCAGCCAAGGCCCCGGAGGGTGGGAGACCCAGTACTTC.

This sequence joins TRBV9 and TRBJ2-7; the match to TRBD2 covers 10 bases. J was trimmed by 0 bases and V by 4 bases; bases with no gene match: 7. The CDR3 totals 16 residues. The germline gives CDR1 SGDLS, CDR2 YYNGEE. The CDR3 spells CASSPSSGGRSYEQYF. The CDR3 region has the DNA TGTGCCAGCAGCCCCTCTAGCGGGGGTCGCTCCTACGAGCAGTACTTC. Drawing the rest from reference TRBV9 and TRBJ2-7, the complete variable domain is DSGVTQTPKHLITATGQRVTLRCSPRSGDLSVYWYQQSLDQGLQFLIQYYNGEERAKGNILERFSAQQFPDLHSELNLSSLELGDSALYFCASSPSSGGRSYEQYFGPGTRLTVT.

The CDR3 region is CASSLDETQYF. The CDR3 region has the DNA TGTGCCAGCAGCTTGGATGAGACCCAGTACTTC. This chain uses TRBV11-2 with TRBJ2-5; the D is unclear. Looked up from germline, CDR1 is SGHAT and CDR2 is FQNNGV. The ends were cut back, 3 bases at V and 5 bases at J, with 4 bases in the middle. The CDR3 runs 11 residues.

V and J are TRBV5-6 and TRBJ2-5; TRBD2 matches 9 bases. Germline V gives CDR1 SGHDT, CDR2 YYEEEE. The CDR3 spans 16 residues. V dropped 0 bases and J dropped 4; count of bases not matched to a gene: 7. CDR3 nucleotides: TGTGCCAGCAGCTTGGTGGGCGGGGGGGCCTCAGAGACCCAGTACTTC. As protein: CASSLVGGGASETQYF.

V is TRBV10-3 and J is TRBJ1-1, with D hard to call. Trimming removed 6 bases from V and 4 bases from J, with 9 bases in between. This CDR3 has 12 amino acids. Germline lookup yields CDR1 ENHRY and CDR2 SYGVKD. The CDR3 sequence: CAIRTQTTEAFF. The CDR3 region has the DNA TGTGCCATCAGGACCCAGACCACTGAAGCTTTCTTT.